This entry lists 25 T cell receptor beta chains sequenced from one sample in a study of blood T cell repertoires in COVID-19. TCRdb's copy holds only in-frame clones and misses some; the assay was immunoSEQ multiplex PCR. The table includes a few hundred thousand clones, 85% detected once. Material for sequencing was PBMCs or T cells enriched from blood (not recorded which). All receptors derive from a woman in her fifties or sixties who had been exposed to COVID-19.

The V and J genes are TRBV12-3 or TRBV12-4 and TRBJ2-1; D perhaps matches TRBD1 (6 bases). This CDR3 is built from 11 residues. V dropped 10 bases and J dropped 13 bases, with 17 bases sitting between them. CDR3 loop: CATQGRSEQFF. The DNA for the CDR3 is TGTGCCACGCAGGGGCGCAGTGAACAGTTCTTC.

V usage is TRBV7-6 and J usage is TRBJ1-1; D gene unclear. The V end lost 5 bases, the J end lost 0 bases, and 13 bases lay between the germline ends. The CDR3 is 15 amino acids. Germline-derived CDR1 and CDR2 are SGHVS and FNYEAQ. CDR3 sequence: CASSPERVMNTEAFF. CDR3 DNA: TGTGCCAGCAGCCCCGAACGGGTTATGAACACTGAAGCTTTCTTT.

The sample holds a few counts of this clone. The chain joins TRBV29-1 to TRBJ2-5, with TRBD1 as a possible D gene (6 bases). In germline, CDR1 is SQVTM, CDR2 ANQGSEA. The ends were cut back, 8 bases at V and 0 bases at J, with 13 bases in the middle. This CDR3 region has 13 residues. CDR3 coding DNA: TGCAGCTTTAAACAGGGAAACCAAGAGACCCAGTACTTC. Translated: CSFKQGNQETQYF.

V is TRBV14 and J is TRBJ2-7; 9 positions match TRBD1. This CDR3 contains 14 residues. Germline trimming cut 4 bases from V and 3 bases from J; bases unmatched to any gene: 4. The V gene's germline CDR1 is SGHDN and CDR2 FVKESK. The DNA of the CDR3 is TGTGCCAGCAGCCTCCGGGACAGGGTCTACGAGCAGTACTTC. It yields the protein CASSLRDRVYEQYF.

V and J are TRBV2 and TRBJ1-2; possibly TRBD1 for D (6 bases). V dropped 2 bases and J dropped 8 bases, with 12 bases sitting between them. Germline-derived CDR1 and CDR2 are SNHLY and FYNNEI. The CDR3 has 13 residues. CDR3 bases: TGTGCCAGCAGTGAACACAGGGTGGGAGGCTACACCTTC. Translating gives CASSEHRVGGYTF.

The rearrangement uses TRBV4-3 and TRBJ2-7; a weak D match, TRBD2 (5 bases). Between the trimmed V and J ends, which lost 0 bases and 5 bases, there was a span of 14 bases. The CDR3 sequence is 15 residues long. Germline V gene sequence: CDR1 LGHNA, CDR2 YSLEER. CDR3 bases: TGCGCCAGCAGCCAAGAGAGGGTTCGGGGTAACGAGCAGTACTTC. It specifies CASSQERVRGNEQYF.

The genes are TRBV3-1 (or the pseudogene TRBV3-2) and TRBJ2-5, with D unresolved. The germline V and J ends were trimmed by 5 bases and 2 bases, with 15 bases remaining between them. This CDR3 has 15 amino acids. Germline assignment: CDR1 LGHDT and CDR2 YNNKEL (reference sequence). CDR3 DNA: TGTGCCAGCAGCTTACCCGGGTACGGACAAGAGACCCAGTACTTC. It specifies CASSLPGYGQETQYF.

About this clone: Other nucleotide sequences in the sample specify the same CDR3. The chain recombines TRBV18 with TRBJ1-5, with D perhaps TRBD1 (6 bases). Germline V gene data show CDR1 as KGHSH and CDR2 as LQKENI. This CDR3 is 13 amino acids long. Trimming took off 3 bases at V and 4 bases at J, with 7 bases between the two ends. For the CDR3, the DNA is TGTGCCAGCTCACCGACAGGAAATCAGCCCCAGCATTTT. Encoded protein: CASSPTGNQPQHF.

The genes are TRBV12-3 or TRBV12-4 and TRBJ1-2; D uncertain. Trimming stripped 8 bases from V and 8 bases from J, with 12 bases between. The CDR3 runs to 11 residues. For the CDR3, the DNA is TGTGCCAGCGGTCCGGGAAACGGCTACACCTTC. It is translated as CASGPGNGYTF.

The V and J genes are TRBV14 and TRBJ1-2, with D perhaps TRBD1 (5 bases). This CDR3 region has 14 residues. The V end was cut by 0 bases, the J end by 4 bases, with 9 bases between. Germline loops: CDR1 SGHDN, CDR2 FVKESK. CDR3 protein: CASSQEGLSYGYTF. Here the CDR3 DNA reads TGTGCCAGCAGCCAAGAGGGACTGTCCTATGGCTACACCTTC.

The genes are TRBV9 and TRBJ1-4; 7 bases align to TRBD1. The J segment lost 8 bases and the V segment lost 3 bases, leaving 7 bases of the junction unmatched. Germline V gene lookup returns CDR1 SGDLS and CDR2 YYNGEE. This CDR3 is 14 amino acids long. The CDR3: CASSADRVEEKLFF. The CDR3 DNA reads as TGTGCCAGCAGCGCCGACAGGGTCGAGGAAAAACTGTTTTTT.

This rearrangement joins TRBV9 to TRBJ1-3; possibly TRBD1 for D (5 bases). Trimming pared 0 bases from V and 2 bases from J, leaving 9 bases between. Germline CDR1 is SGDLS and CDR2 is YYNGEE. The CDR3 spans 15 residues. The CDR3 region has the DNA TGTGCCAGCAGCGTAGGTCCAGGGACTGGAAACACCATATATTTT. Translated: CASSVGPGTGNTIYF.

This CDR3 reads CATSDTGTPAYF. CDR3 DNA sequence: TGTGCCACCAGTGACACCGGGACTCCGGCGTATTTT. The gene calls are TRBV24-1 and TRBJ2-3; D is perhaps TRBD2 (6 bases). CDR3 length equals 12 residues. V lost 4 bases and J lost 14, with 15 bases in between. The germline gives CDR1 KGHDR, CDR2 SFDVKD.

The V gene is TRBV7-2, the J gene TRBJ1-1; no clear D. The ends were cut back, 0 bases at V and 7 bases at J, with 6 bases in the middle. The germline gives CDR1 SGHTA, CDR2 FQGNSA. This CDR3 is built from 12 residues. The CDR3 DNA reads as TGTGCCAGCAGCTTAGCCGCGGGTGAAGCTTTCTTT. The encoded protein is CASSLAAGEAFF.

The chain employs TRBV7-9 and TRBJ1-2; D is uncertain. V lost 5 bases and J lost 0, with 7 bases in between. Germline CDR1 reads SEHNR; CDR2 reads FQNEAQ (reference sequence). The CDR3 extends over 13 amino acids. The CDR3 DNA reads as TGTGCCAGCAGCCCTCCAGCTAACTATGGCTACACCTTC. Encoded protein: CASSPPANYGYTF. The whole variable domain, filled in from reference TRBV7-9 and TRBJ1-2, reads DTGVSQNPRHKITKRGQNVTFRCDPISEHNRLYWYRQTLGQGPEFLTYFQNEAQLEKSRLLSDRFSAERPKGSFSTLEIQRTEQGDSAMYLCASSPPANYGYTFGSGTRLTVV.

CDR3 residues: CSVGRDRGETQYF. CDR3 DNA: TGCAGCGTTGGAAGGGACAGAGGGGAGACCCAGTACTTC. V and J are TRBV29-1 and TRBJ2-5; 7 bases agree with TRBD1. Per germline, CDR1 SQVTM and CDR2 ANQGSEA. Trimming at V came to 4 bases and at J to 5 bases, leaving 7 bases not matched to a gene. The CDR3 contains 13 residues.

The genes are TRBV7-9 and TRBJ1-1; no firm D call. Germline loops: CDR1 SEHNR, CDR2 FQNEAQ (reference sequence). The CDR3 extends over 13 amino acids. Trimming shortened V by 1 base and J by 10 bases, and 13 bases separated the two germline ends. As DNA, the CDR3 is TGTGCCAGCAGCTTAGGCCAAGTTGGGCGAGCTTTCTTT. Protein: CASSLGQVGRAFF.

V is TRBV27 and J is TRBJ2-3, with TRBD2 as a possible D gene (6 bases). The length of the CDR3 is 18 residues. Per germline, CDR1 MNHEY and CDR2 SMNVEV (reference sequence). V was clipped by 2 bases and J by 4 bases, with 22 bases between them. The chain's CDR3 is CASSLSNRWSSAADTQYF. DNA for the CDR3: TGTGCCAGCAGTTTAAGTAATAGGTGGTCTAGCGCAGCAGATACGCAGTATTTT.

The gene calls are TRBV5-4 and TRBJ1-1; TRBD1 might be the D (5 bases). The CDR3 has 13 amino acids. The germline V gene has CDR1 SGHNT and CDR2 YYREEE (reference sequence). V lost 4 bases and J 4 bases, leaving 11 bases between the germline ends. The CDR3 is CASSLRQGTEAFF. CDR3 coding DNA: TGTGCCAGCAGCCTTAGGCAGGGCACTGAAGCTTTCTTT.

The gene calls are TRBV7-9 and TRBJ1-2; no firm D call. Trimming took off 2 bases at V and 4 bases at J, with 8 bases between the two ends. Germline assignment: CDR1 SEHNR and CDR2 FQNEAQ (reference sequence). There are 13 residues in the CDR3. CDR3 protein: CASSLITGYGYTF. CDR3 sequence (DNA): TGTGCCAGCAGCTTAATCACGGGCTATGGCTACACCTTC.

The rearrangement uses TRBV20-1 and TRBJ2-3; 9 bases map to TRBD2. CDR1 and CDR2 (germline): DFQATT, SNEGSKA (reference sequence). There are 18 residues in the CDR3. J was trimmed by 1 base and V by 3 bases; bases with no gene match: 14. CDR3 residues: CSASRPGRGGVGTDTQYF. The CDR3 region has the DNA TGCAGTGCTAGTCGCCCGGGGCGGGGGGGCGTTGGCACAGATACGCAGTATTTT.

As concerns this clone: This sample includes further DNA sequences coding for the same CDR3. The rearrangement links TRBV5-5 to TRBJ1-1; the D is unclear. V dropped 4 bases and J dropped 1 base, with 8 bases sitting between them. The length of the CDR3 is 13 residues. CDR1 SGHKS and CDR2 YYEKEE come from the germline V gene (reference sequence). CDR3 in amino acids: CASSLQENTEAFF. DNA for the CDR3: TGTGCCAGCAGCCTTCAGGAGAACACTGAAGCTTTCTTT.

In nucleotides, the CDR3 is TGTGCCAGCAGGCCTTATAAAACAGATTTCAATCAGCCCCAGCATTTT. Protein sequence: CASRPYKTDFNQPQHF. The chain is built from TRBV28 and TRBJ1-5; D unclear. Trimming shortened V by 6 bases and J by 3 bases, and 18 bases separated the two germline ends. Germline loops: CDR1 MDHEN, CDR2 SYDVKM. The CDR3 totals 16 residues. The full variable domain, in which reference TRBV28 and TRBJ1-5 provide the parts outside the CDR3, is DVKVTQSSRYLVKRTGEKVFLECVQDMDHENMFWYRQDPGLGLRLIYFSYDVKMKEKGDIPEGYSVSREKKERFSLILESASTNQTSMYLCASRPYKTDFNQPQHFGDGTRLSIL.

The CDR3 here is CASSSTAGGAGNTIYF. The CDR3 DNA is TGTGCCAGCAGCTCAACCGCAGGGGGCGCCGGAAACACCATATATTTT. The chain carries TRBV11-2 and TRBJ1-3, with 8 bases lining up with TRBD1. Germline values: CDR1 SGHAT, CDR2 FQNNGV. The V and J ends lost 4 bases and 4 bases, in that order; junction bases with no gene match: 9. There are 16 residues in the CDR3.

The chain combines TRBV28 with TRBJ1-2; TRBD1 matches 7 bases. Trimming cost V 6 bases and J 4 bases; bases outside gene matches: 5. The CDR3 length is 13 residues. Germline V gene sequence: CDR1 MDHEN, CDR2 SYDVKM. The CDR3, as DNA: TGTGCCAGCAGCTCTCAGGGGGGCTATGGCTACACCTTC. Amino acid sequence: CASSSQGGYGYTF.